Below, 12 T cell receptor beta chains from the same sample are listed, as sequenced in a study of blood T cells in healthy people across ages. The use of a sample-barcoded 5' primer and a J-beta primer mix characterized a second PCR of roughly 6 to 12 cycles. MiXCR, run by TCRdb on the 5' RACE reads, gives a single entry per CDR3 protein. Of some 890,000 distinct CDR3 sequences listed, about 27% are singletons. This sample also belongs to another study, concerning T cells of mothers and their children.

The sequencing sample was made of blood. These receptors all come from a woman aged 40 to 50 in good health.

This clonotype was picked up many times. The chain carries TRBV5-1 and TRBJ2-3, with 10 bases that match TRBD2. Losses at the gene ends were 7 bases for V and 5 bases for J; bases not matched to a gene: 10. This CDR3 is built from 15 residues. Germline assignment: CDR1 SGHRS and CDR2 YFSETQ. Written as DNA, the CDR3 is TGCGCCAGCTCCACAGCGGGGGGGTTTGAAGATACGCAGTATTTT. Its translation is CASSTAGGFEDTQYF.

The rearrangement links TRBV29-1 to TRBJ1-1, with D unresolved. The CDR3 spans 14 residues. Trimming shortened V by 4 bases and J by 11 bases, and 23 bases separated the two germline ends. Germline loops: CDR1 SQVTM, CDR2 ANQGSEA. The CDR3 DNA sequence: TGCAGCGTTGCGGGTGAACCGACGAACACTGCGGCTTTCTTT. Amino acid sequence: CSVAGEPTNTAAFF.

J is TRBJ2-3 and V is TRBV7-9, with 7 bases fitting TRBD1. The V gene end was trimmed by 3 bases and the J gene end by 6 bases; junction bases not matched to a gene: 9. Looked up from germline, CDR1 is SEHNR and CDR2 is FQNEAQ (reference sequence). The CDR3 is 15 residues long. The CDR3 reads CASSFSQGMKDTQYF. Here the CDR3 DNA reads TGTGCCAGCAGCTTTTCACAGGGGATGAAGGATACGCAGTATTTT. The whole variable domain, remainder taken from reference TRBV7-9 and TRBJ2-3, is DTGVSQNPRHKITKRGQNVTFRCDPISEHNRLYWYRQTLGQGPEFLTYFQNEAQLEKSRLLSDRFSAERPKGSFSTLEIQRTEQGDSAMYLCASSFSQGMKDTQYFGPGTRLTVL.

This sequence joins TRBV29-1 and TRBJ1-1; D is undetermined. CDR3 size: 14 residues. V lost 4 bases to trimming and J lost 0 bases, with 12 bases between them. In germline, CDR1 is SQVTM, CDR2 ANQGSEA. This CDR3 reads CSVAGGDLNTEAFF. The CDR3 bases are TGCAGCGTTGCGGGTGGGGATTTGAACACTGAAGCTTTCTTT.

The rearrangement uses TRBV20-1 and TRBJ1-5; no definite D call. The CDR3 spans 15 residues. Trimming took off 0 bases at V and 7 bases at J, with 16 bases between the two ends. Looked up from germline, CDR1 is DFQATT and CDR2 is SNEGSKA (reference sequence). The CDR3 coding sequence is TGCAGTGCTAGAGATTTGGACCCCTATGGGCAGCCCCAGCATTTT. It encodes CSARDLDPYGQPQHF.

CDR3 DNA: TGTGCCACCAGTCGGCTGGAGGGCGTCTACGAGCAGTACTTC. This encodes CATSRLEGVYEQYF. The chain couples TRBV15 to TRBJ2-7; TRBD2 is a possible D gene (6 bases). Trimming took 6 bases from V and 3 from J, leaving 15 bases between them. Germline assignment: CDR1 LNHNV and CDR2 YYDKDF (reference sequence). CDR3 length: 14 residues.

This clonotype occurred a few times. The chain joins TRBV19 to TRBJ1-5; D not certain. Germline values: CDR1 LNHDA, CDR2 SQIVND (reference sequence). V lost 5 bases and J 2 bases, leaving 16 bases between the germline ends. The CDR3 loop spans 16 amino acids. The CDR3 DNA sequence: TGTGCCAGTAGTGTACGGGAAGGGCATGGCAATCAGCCCCAGCATTTT. Its translation is CASSVREGHGNQPQHF.

Note on this clonotype: A far larger clone differs by one base, so this is likely a read error. Since the CDR3 does not end with the conserved phenylalanine or tryptophan, this likely comes from a read error. The rearrangement links TRBV12-3 or TRBV12-4 to TRBJ2-7, with TRBD1 matching over 10 bases. The V segment lost 3 bases and the J segment 3 bases; nucleotides outside the gene matches: 5. CDR3 length equals 15 residues. The CDR3 DNA follows: TGTGCCAGCAGTTTGGGGGGACAGGGGAACTACGAGCAGTACTAC. Translated, it gives CASSLGGQGNYEQYY.

Comments on this clonotype: A read error may account for a junction end that differs from germline. CDR3 in amino acids: CASSVLRDPYERYF. As DNA, the CDR3 is TGTGCCAGCAGCGTTCTCAGGGACCCCTACGAGCGGTACTTC. The genes are TRBV11-2 and TRBJ2-7; the D gene could be TRBD1 or TRBD2 (5 bases each). Per germline, CDR1 SGHAT and CDR2 FQNNGV. This CDR3 is built from 14 residues.

This clonotype was recorded a few times. The chain uses TRBV3-1 and TRBJ2-7, with D perhaps TRBD2 (5 bases). V lost 1 base to trimming and J lost 6 bases, with 13 bases between them. There are 14 residues in the CDR3. The germline V gene has CDR1 LGHDT and CDR2 YNNKEL (reference sequence). In DNA form, the CDR3 reads TGTGCCAGCAGCCAAGGCGGGTACCTCTTCGAGCAGTACTTC. This gives the protein CASSQGGYLFEQYF.

This chain uses TRBV19 with TRBJ1-5; no firm D call. There are 16 residues in the CDR3. V dropped 0 bases and J dropped 2 bases, with 11 bases sitting between them. Germline lookup yields CDR1 LNHDA and CDR2 SQIVND (reference sequence). The CDR3 loop is CASSIEEGSGNQPQHF. The CDR3 DNA sequence: TGTGCCAGTAGTATAGAGGAGGGTTCGGGCAATCAGCCCCAGCATTTT.

For the CDR3, the DNA is TGCAGTGCTAGAGATCCGGCGGAACCCTACGAGCAGTACTTC. It yields the protein CSARDPAEPYEQYF. The rearrangement uses TRBV20-1 and TRBJ2-4; D gene unclear. Judging by the DNA end, TRBJ2-7 fits better; the J call may be wrong. Per germline, CDR1 DFQATT and CDR2 SNEGSKA (reference sequence). This CDR3 contains 14 residues.